The rows below give T cell receptor beta chains drawn from one sample of a study of cytomegalovirus exposure and HLA in healthy donors. Method: immunoSEQ multiplex PCR; TCRdb's copy keeps in-frame clones and lacks some. The sample lists about 250,000 clones, around 90% occurring once. Source material: PBMCs. Receptors were obtained from a girl aged 2 to 10 in good health and CMV-seronegative. Each CDR3 is given with its conserved first and last residue. Each record gives: J gene, D gene, clone size, V gene, CDR3 DNA, CDR3 protein. A D gene is named only where the DNA matches it firmly. Expanded clones are given a class, and other clones once, few, many or no size at all.

j_gene: TRBJ2-7
d_gene: -
abundance: few
v_gene: TRBV9
CDR3nt: TGTGCCAGCACCGATCGCGGGAACTACTCAGAGCAGTACTTC
CDR3aa: CASTDRGNYSEQYF

j_gene: TRBJ1-6
d_gene: TRBD1
abundance: once
v_gene: TRBV9
CDR3nt: TGTGCCAGCAGCCCGGGTTCCGACAGGGGCCGGAGGGGGAATTCACCCCTCCACTTT
CDR3aa: CASSPGSDRGRRGNSPLHF

j_gene: TRBJ1-1
d_gene: -
abundance: -
v_gene: TRBV7-9
CDR3nt: TGTGCCAGCAGCTTAGGTTCAGGGGCGGCCACTGAAGCTTTCTTT
CDR3aa: CASSLGSGAATEAFF

j_gene: TRBJ1-6
d_gene: -
abundance: -
v_gene: TRBV5-4
CDR3nt: TGTGCCAGCAGCGCTAAGGGGAGGGCGGATTCACCCCTCCACTTT
CDR3aa: CASSAKGRADSPLHF

j_gene: TRBJ2-1
d_gene: TRBD1
abundance: -
v_gene: TRBV25-1
CDR3nt: TGTGCCAGCAGTGAGGGGGGACAGGGAGACAATGAGCAGTTCTTC
CDR3aa: CASSEGGQGDNEQFF

j_gene: TRBJ2-1
d_gene: -
abundance: -
v_gene: TRBV7-9
CDR3nt: TGTGCCAGCAGCCCCGGGGGAGGCCTCTACAATGAGCAGTTCTTC
CDR3aa: CASSPGGGLYNEQFF

j_gene: TRBJ2-1
d_gene: TRBD1
abundance: -
v_gene: TRBV2
CDR3nt: TGTGCCAGCAGTGAAAGGCAGGGGGCGGAAAATGAGCAGTTCTTC
CDR3aa: CASSERQGAENEQFF

j_gene: TRBJ1-1
d_gene: TRBD1
abundance: -
v_gene: TRBV11-2
CDR3nt: TGTGCCAGCAGCTCAATCGGACAGGGGGAAACCATGAACACTGAAGCTTTCTTT
CDR3aa: CASSSIGQGETMNTEAFF

j_gene: TRBJ1-3
d_gene: TRBD1
abundance: -
v_gene: TRBV19
CDR3nt: TGTGCCAGTAGTATCTTACAGGGGACTGGAAACACCATATATTTT
CDR3aa: CASSILQGTGNTIYF

j_gene: TRBJ2-7
d_gene: TRBD2
abundance: -
v_gene: TRBV10-1
CDR3nt: TGCGCCAGCAGTGAGTCAAGCGGGAGGGGCGAGCAGTACTTC
CDR3aa: CASSESSGRGEQYF

j_gene: TRBJ1-1
d_gene: -
abundance: -
v_gene: TRBV29-1
CDR3nt: TGCAGCGTTGACGCGGCTTGGAATCTGAACACTGAAGCTTTCTTT
CDR3aa: CSVDAAWNLNTEAFF

j_gene: TRBJ1-2
d_gene: TRBD1
abundance: -
v_gene: TRBV5-6
CDR3nt: TGTGCCAGCTCACGTGCGGGACAGAACTATGGCTACACCTTC
CDR3aa: CASSRAGQNYGYTF

j_gene: TRBJ1-1
d_gene: TRBD1
abundance: -
v_gene: TRBV9
CDR3nt: TGTGCCAGCCACTCGGGACAGGGGGCTGAAACTGAAGCTTTCTTT
CDR3aa: CASHSGQGAETEAFF

j_gene: TRBJ2-2
d_gene: -
abundance: -
v_gene: TRBV5-1
CDR3nt: TGCGCCAGCAGCCCAGGGGACGCGAACACCGGGGAGCTGTTTTTT
CDR3aa: CASSPGDANTGELFF

j_gene: TRBJ1-1
d_gene: TRBD1
abundance: -
v_gene: TRBV19
CDR3nt: TGTGCCAGTGACCGGAATTCGCCGGGACAGGGGCACTTCTTT
CDR3aa: CASDRNSPGQGHFF

j_gene: TRBJ2-3
d_gene: -
abundance: -
v_gene: TRBV29-1
CDR3nt: TGCAGCGTTGAAGATCTTCAATGGGCAGCAGATACGCAGTATTTT
CDR3aa: CSVEDLQWAADTQYF

j_gene: TRBJ2-5
d_gene: -
abundance: -
v_gene: TRBV5-1
CDR3nt: TGCGCCAGCAGCCCGGGGACTGCTAAAGAGACCCAGTACTTC
CDR3aa: CASSPGTAKETQYF